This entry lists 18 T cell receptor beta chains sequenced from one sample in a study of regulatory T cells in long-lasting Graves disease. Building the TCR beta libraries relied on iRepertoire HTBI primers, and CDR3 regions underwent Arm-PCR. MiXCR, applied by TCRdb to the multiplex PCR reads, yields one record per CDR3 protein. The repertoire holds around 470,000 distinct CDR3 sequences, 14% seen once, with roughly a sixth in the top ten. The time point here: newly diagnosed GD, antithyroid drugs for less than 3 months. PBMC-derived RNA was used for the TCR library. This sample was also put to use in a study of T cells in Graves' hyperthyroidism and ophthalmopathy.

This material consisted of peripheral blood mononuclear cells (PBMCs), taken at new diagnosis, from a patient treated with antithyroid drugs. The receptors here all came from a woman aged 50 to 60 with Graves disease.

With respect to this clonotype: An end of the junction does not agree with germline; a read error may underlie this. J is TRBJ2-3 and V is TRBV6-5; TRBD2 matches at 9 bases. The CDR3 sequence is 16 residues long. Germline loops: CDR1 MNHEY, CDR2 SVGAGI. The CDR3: CASSDSASGTPDTQYF. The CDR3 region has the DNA TGTGCCAGCAGTGACTCGGCTAGCGGGACGCCAGATACGCAGTATTTT.

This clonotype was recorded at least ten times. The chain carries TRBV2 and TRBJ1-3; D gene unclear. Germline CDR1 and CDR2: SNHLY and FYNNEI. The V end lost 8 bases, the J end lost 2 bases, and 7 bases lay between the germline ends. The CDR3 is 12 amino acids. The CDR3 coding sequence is TGTGCCAGCCGGGAGGCTGGAAACACCATATATTTT. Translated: CASREAGNTIYF.

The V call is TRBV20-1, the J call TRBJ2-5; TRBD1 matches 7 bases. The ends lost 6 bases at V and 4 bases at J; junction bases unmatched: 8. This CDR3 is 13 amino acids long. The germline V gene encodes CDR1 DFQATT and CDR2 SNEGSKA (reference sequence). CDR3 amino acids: CSASDRSRETQYF. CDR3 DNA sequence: TGCAGTGCCTCGGACAGGTCTCGAGAGACCCAGTACTTC.

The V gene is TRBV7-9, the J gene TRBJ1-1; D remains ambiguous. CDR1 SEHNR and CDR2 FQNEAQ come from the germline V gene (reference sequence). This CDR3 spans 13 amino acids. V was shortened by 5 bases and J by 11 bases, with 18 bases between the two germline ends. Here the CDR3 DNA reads TGTGCCAGCAGCCCCGCGGCGCGGTCGTTGGCTTTCTTT. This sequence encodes CASSPAARSLAFF.

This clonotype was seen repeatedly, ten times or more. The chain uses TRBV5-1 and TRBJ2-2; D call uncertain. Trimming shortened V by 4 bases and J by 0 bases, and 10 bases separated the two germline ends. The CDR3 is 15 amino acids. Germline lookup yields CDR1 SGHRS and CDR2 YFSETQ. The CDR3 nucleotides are TGCGCCAGCAGCCTCCCACCCCCGAACACCGGGGAGCTGTTTTTT. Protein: CASSLPPPNTGELFF.

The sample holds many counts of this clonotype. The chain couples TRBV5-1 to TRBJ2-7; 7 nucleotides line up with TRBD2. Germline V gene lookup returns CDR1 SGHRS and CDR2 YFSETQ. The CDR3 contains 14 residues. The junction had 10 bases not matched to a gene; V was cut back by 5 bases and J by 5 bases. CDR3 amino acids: CASSWREGQDEQYF. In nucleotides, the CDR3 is TGCGCCAGCAGTTGGAGGGAGGGCCAAGACGAGCAGTACTTC.

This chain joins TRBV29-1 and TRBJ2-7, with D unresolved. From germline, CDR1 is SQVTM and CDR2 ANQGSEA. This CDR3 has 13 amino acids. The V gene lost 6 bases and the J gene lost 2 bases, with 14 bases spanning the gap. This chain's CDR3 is CSVALLSTYEQYF. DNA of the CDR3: TGCAGCGTGGCACTACTATCGACCTACGAGCAGTACTTC.

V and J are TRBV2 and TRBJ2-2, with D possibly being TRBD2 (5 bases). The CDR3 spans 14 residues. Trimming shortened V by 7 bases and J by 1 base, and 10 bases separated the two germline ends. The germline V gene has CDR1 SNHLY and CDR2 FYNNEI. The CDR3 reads CASTKGLNTGELFF. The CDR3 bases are TGTGCCAGCACAAAAGGACTGAACACCGGGGAGCTGTTTTTT.

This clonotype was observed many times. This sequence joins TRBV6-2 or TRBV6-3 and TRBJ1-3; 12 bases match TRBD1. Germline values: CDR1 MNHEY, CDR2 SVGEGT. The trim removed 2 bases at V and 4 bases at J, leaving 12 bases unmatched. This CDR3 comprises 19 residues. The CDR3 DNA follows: TGTGCCAGCAGTTACGTCCGACCGGGACAGGGGGCGAGAGGAAACACCATATATTTT. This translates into CASSYVRPGQGARGNTIYF.

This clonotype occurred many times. CDR3 loop: CASSLSAREQFF. CDR3 bases: TGTGCCAGCAGTTTATCCGCCCGTGAGCAGTTCTTC. This rearrangement joins TRBV27 to TRBJ2-1; D is uncertain. This CDR3 has 12 amino acids. Germline loops: CDR1 MNHEY, CDR2 SMNVEV (reference sequence). Trimming pared 0 bases from V and 9 bases from J, leaving 6 bases between.

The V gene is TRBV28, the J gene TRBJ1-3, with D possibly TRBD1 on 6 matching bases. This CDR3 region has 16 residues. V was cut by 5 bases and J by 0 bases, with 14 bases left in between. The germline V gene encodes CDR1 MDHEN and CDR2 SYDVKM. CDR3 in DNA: TGTGCCAGCAGTCTCCCACAGGGATTCTCTGGAAACACCATATATTTT. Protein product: CASSLPQGFSGNTIYF. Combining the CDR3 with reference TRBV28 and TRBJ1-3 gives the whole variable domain DVKVTQSSRYLVKRTGEKVFLECVQDMDHENMFWYRQDPGLGLRLIYFSYDVKMKEKGDIPEGYSVSREKKERFSLILESASTNQTSMYLCASSLPQGFSGNTIYFGEGSWLTVV.

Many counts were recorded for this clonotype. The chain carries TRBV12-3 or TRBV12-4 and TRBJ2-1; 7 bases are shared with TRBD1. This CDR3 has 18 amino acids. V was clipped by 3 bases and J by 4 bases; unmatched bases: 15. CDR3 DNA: TGTGCCAGCAGTTTCCCTCGACAGGGCAGGGAGCAATACAATGAGCAGTTCTTC. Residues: CASSFPRQGREQYNEQFF.

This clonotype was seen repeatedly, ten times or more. The CDR3 region has the DNA TGTGCCAGCAGCTTATTCGGTGAGGGGTCCTACAATGAGCAGTTCTTC. This encodes CASSLFGEGSYNEQFF. The chain carries TRBV7-6 and TRBJ2-1; either TRBD1 or TRBD2 may supply D (5 bases each). Trimming cost V 2 bases and J 1 base, with 12 bases left between them. Per germline, CDR1 SGHVS and CDR2 FNYEAQ. The CDR3 has 16 amino acids.

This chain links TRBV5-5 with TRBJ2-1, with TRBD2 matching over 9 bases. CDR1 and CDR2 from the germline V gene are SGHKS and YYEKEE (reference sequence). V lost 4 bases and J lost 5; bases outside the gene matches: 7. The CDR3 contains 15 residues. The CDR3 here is CASSMGASGDNEQFF. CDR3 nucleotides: TGTGCCAGCAGCATGGGGGCTAGCGGGGACAATGAGCAGTTCTTC.

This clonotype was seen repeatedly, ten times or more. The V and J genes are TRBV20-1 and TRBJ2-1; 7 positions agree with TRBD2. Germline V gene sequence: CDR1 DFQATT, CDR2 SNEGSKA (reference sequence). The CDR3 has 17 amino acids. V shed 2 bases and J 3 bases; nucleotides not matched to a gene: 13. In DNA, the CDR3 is TGCAGTGCTAGAAGCGGGGTGCTCGTAAGACGCTACAATGAGCAGTTCTTC. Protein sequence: CSARSGVLVRRYNEQFF.

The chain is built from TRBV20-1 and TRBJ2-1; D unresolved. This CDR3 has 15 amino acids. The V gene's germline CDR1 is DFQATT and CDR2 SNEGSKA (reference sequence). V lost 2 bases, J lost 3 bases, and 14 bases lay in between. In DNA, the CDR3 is TGCAGTGCTAGAAGCTCGGAGATTTTCTACAATGAGCAGTTCTTC. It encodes CSARSSEIFYNEQFF.

The CDR3 region is CASSPASGKSNTGELFF. CDR3 sequence (DNA): TGTGCCAGCTCACCAGCTAGCGGGAAATCGAACACCGGGGAGCTGTTTTTT. V usage is TRBV18 and J usage is TRBJ2-2; 9 bases are a match to TRBD2. Per the germline V gene, CDR1 is KGHSH and CDR2 is LQKENI. The ends lost 2 bases at V and 0 bases at J; junction bases unmatched: 4. The length of the CDR3 is 17 residues.

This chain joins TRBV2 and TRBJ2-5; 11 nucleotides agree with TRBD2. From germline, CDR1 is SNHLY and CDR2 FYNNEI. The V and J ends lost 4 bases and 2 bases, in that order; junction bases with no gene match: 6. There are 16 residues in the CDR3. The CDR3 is CASSARLAGSQETQYF. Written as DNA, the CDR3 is TGTGCCAGCAGTGCGAGACTAGCGGGATCACAAGAGACCCAGTACTTC. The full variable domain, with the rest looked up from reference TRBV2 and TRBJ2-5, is EPEVTQTPSHQVTQMGQEVILRCVPISNHLYFYWYRQILGQKVEFLVSFYNNEISEKSEIFDDQFSVERPDGSNFTLKIRSTKLEDSAMYFCASSARLAGSQETQYFGPGTRLLVL.